This T cell receptor beta chain was sequenced for a study of tumor-infiltrating lymphocytes in primary liver carcinoma. Points from the study as a whole: Tumors had a significantly higher top-250-clone fraction than blood (p = 0.039). Tumor region pairs outstripped tumor-adjacent and tumor-blood pairs in overlap.

Blood RNA came from unsorted whole blood; germline DNA was also extracted. Deletions cut 9 bases from V and 2 bases from J, with 13 bases between. Germline CDR1 is SEHNR and CDR2 is FQNEAQ (reference sequence). This CDR3 comprises 13 residues. Making TCR beta cDNA involved approximately 520 ng total RNA and a constant-region primer. What produced the TCR beta libraries was three nested multiplex PCR rounds using slightly modified ARM-PCR. For 10 cycles apiece, the opening two PCR rounds ran with TRBV1-TRBV30 forward primers and a C-beta reverse primer. Each CDR3 protein gets one entry after TCRdb re-called the multiplex PCR reads with MiXCR. The data contain a few hundred thousand distinct CDR3 sequences, 58% of them singletons. This clonotype was found a few times. Its antigen is unidentified.

The receptor was derived from a woman in her twenties or thirties with primary liver carcinoma and hepatitis B virus infection. The chain is built from TRBV7-9 and TRBJ2-5; D remains unclear. Material: peripheral blood. The CDR3 spells CASRYNVQETQYF. The CDR3 DNA sequence: TGTGCCAGTAGATACAATGTACAAGAGACCCAGTACTTC.